This T cell receptor (beta chain) was observed in a study of T-cell memory formation after mild COVID-19. General study points: Shrinking CD4+ clones resided mostly in CM and EM, and CD8+ ones in EMRA. Second-wave clones peaking on day 37 lacked confirmed SARS-CoV-2 specificity. Pre-infection memory contained some responding clones, which suggested that cross-reactive memory had joined.

TCR alpha and TCR beta cDNA libraries carrying sample barcodes and UMIs were produced by 5'RACE using constant-segment primers. MiXCR, run by TCRdb on the 5' RACE reads, gives a single entry per CDR3 protein. This table holds under 300,000 distinct CDR3 sequences, approximately 9% found once. In regard to this clonotype: The antigen is undetermined.

The source material was PBMCs or a T cell subset sorted from them (not recorded which). This TCR was sampled from a man aged 18 to 29 who had mild COVID-19 (a few samples of this study predate the infection). Cell type and time point are not known.

The CDR3 region is CASSTTRAGGQGTQYF. The CDR3 nucleotides read TGTGCCAGCAGTACCACGAGGGCGGGGGGCCAGGGGACCCAGTACTTC. The chain combines TRBV6-6 with TRBJ2-5, with TRBD2 identical over 8 bases. J gave up 7 bases and V 5 bases, and 15 bases lay outside the gene matches. Germline lookup yields CDR1 MNHNY and CDR2 SVGAGI (reference sequence). There are 16 residues in the CDR3.